The T cell receptor (beta chain) under discussion was sequenced for a study of OX40 agonist ivuxolimab in advanced cancers. TCRdb's copy holds only in-frame clones and misses some; the assay was immunoSEQ multiplex PCR. The table lists 65,000 to 95,000 clones, around 90% of them singletons. The receptor comes from an adult with an advanced solid tumor such as melanoma, head and neck, liver or kidney cancer. This specimen was CD4+ or CD8+ T cells sorted from blood, taken in a trial of the OX40 agonist ivuxolimab.

In nucleotides, the CDR3 is TGTGCCAGCAGCCCTAACAGGGGGCGTGGCTACACCTTC. Amino acids: CASSPNRGRGYTF. The chain uses TRBV28 and TRBJ1-2; TRBD1 aligns across 9 bases. The germline V gene encodes CDR1 MDHEN and CDR2 SYDVKM. With 6 bases clipped from V and 7 bases from J, the junction kept 6 bases outside the gene matches. This CDR3 region has 13 residues.